Here is one T cell receptor (beta chain) with its context. TCRdb's table, derived via immunoSEQ multiplex PCR, lists solely in-frame clones and lacks some. Of 150,000 to 200,000 clones in the sample, 86% were seen once. The germline gives CDR1 MNHEY, CDR2 SMNVEV (reference sequence). This CDR3 spans 12 amino acids. Trimming left V 8 bases short and J 6 bases short, with 11 bases between. This sample was taken from a study of blood T cell repertoires in COVID-19. This TCR derives from a woman in her thirties who had recovered from COVID-19. The chain has TRBV27 and TRBJ2-1; possibly TRBD1 for D (5 bases). Sequencing used PBMCs or T cells enriched from blood (not recorded which). Written as DNA, the CDR3 is TGTGCCAGCCAGGGCCTAACCAATGAGCAGTTCTTC. The encoded protein is CASQGLTNEQFF.